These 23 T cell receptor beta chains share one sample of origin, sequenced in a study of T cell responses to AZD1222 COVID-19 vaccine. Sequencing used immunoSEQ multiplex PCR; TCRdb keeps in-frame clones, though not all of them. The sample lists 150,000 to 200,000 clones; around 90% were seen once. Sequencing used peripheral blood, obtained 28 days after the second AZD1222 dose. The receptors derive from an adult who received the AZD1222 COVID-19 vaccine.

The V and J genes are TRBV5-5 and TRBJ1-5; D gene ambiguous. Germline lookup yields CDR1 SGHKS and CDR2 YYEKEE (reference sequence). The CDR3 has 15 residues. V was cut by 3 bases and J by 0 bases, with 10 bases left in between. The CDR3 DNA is TGTGCCAGCAGCTCTCTAGAAAATAGCAATCAGCCCCAGCATTTT. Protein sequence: CASSSLENSNQPQHF.

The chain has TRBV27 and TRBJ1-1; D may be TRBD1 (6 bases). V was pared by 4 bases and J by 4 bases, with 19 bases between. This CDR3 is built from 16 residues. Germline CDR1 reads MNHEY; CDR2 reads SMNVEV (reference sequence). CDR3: CASSSFYRESGTEAFF. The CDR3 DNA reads TGTGCCAGCAGTTCCTTCTACAGGGAATCAGGCACTGAAGCTTTCTTT.

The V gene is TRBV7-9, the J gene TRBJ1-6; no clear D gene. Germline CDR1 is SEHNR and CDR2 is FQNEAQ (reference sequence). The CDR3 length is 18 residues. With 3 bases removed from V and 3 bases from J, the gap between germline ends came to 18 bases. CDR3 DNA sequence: TGTGCCAGCAGCTTTATCTGGGGAAGTAGGCGCTATAATTCACCCCTCCACTTT. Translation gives CASSFIWGSRRYNSPLHF.

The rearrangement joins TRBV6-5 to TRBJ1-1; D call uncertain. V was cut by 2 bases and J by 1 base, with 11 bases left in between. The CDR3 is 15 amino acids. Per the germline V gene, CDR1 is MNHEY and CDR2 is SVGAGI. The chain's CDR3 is CASSYRVGANTEAFF. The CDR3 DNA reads TGTGCCAGCAGTTACCGGGTAGGTGCGAACACTGAAGCTTTCTTT.

CDR3: CSTGTDSNQPQHF. In DNA form, the CDR3 reads TGCAGTACCGGGACAGATAGCAATCAGCCCCAGCATTTT. V is TRBV29-1 and J is TRBJ1-5, with 7 bases fitting TRBD1. This CDR3 has 13 residues. Per the germline V gene, CDR1 is SQVTM and CDR2 is ANQGSEA.

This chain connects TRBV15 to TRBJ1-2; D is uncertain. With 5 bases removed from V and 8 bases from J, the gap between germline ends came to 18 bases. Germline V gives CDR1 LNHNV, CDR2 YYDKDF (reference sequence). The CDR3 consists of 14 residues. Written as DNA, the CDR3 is TGTGCCACCAGCTCGTCCGACATTTTCCACGGCTACACCTTC. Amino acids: CATSSSDIFHGYTF. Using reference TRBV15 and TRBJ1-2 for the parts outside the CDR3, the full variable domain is DAMVIQNPRYQVTQFGKPVTLSCSQTLNHNVMYWYQQKSSQAPKLLFHYYDKDFNNEADTPDNFQSRRPNTSFCFLDIRSPGLGDTAMYLCATSSSDIFHGYTFGSGTRLTVV.

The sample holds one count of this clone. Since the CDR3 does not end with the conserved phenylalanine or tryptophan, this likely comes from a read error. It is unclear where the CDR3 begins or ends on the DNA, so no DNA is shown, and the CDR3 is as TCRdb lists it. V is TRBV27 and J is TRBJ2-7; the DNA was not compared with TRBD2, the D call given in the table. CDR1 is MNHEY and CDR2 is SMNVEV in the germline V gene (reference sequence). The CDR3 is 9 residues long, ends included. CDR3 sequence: CASTSRLGL.

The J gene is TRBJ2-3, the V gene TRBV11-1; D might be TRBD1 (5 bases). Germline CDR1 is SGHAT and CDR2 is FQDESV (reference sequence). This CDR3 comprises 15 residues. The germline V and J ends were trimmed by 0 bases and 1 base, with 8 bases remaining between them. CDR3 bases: TGTGCCAGCAGCTTAGCAGGGGCGGGCACAGATACGCAGTATTTT. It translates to CASSLAGAGTDTQYF. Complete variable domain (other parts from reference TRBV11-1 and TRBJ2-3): EAEVAQSPRYKITEKSQAVAFWCDPISGHATLYWYRQILGQGPELLVQFQDESVVDDSQLPKDRFSAERLKGVDSTLKIQPAELGDSAMYLCASSLAGAGTDTQYFGPGTRLTVL.

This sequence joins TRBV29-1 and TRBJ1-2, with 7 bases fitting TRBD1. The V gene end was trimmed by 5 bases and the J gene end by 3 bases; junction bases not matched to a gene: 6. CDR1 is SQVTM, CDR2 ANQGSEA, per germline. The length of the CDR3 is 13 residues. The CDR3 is CSVTAGTDYGYTF. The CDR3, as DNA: TGCAGCGTTACCGCCGGGACAGACTATGGCTACACCTTC. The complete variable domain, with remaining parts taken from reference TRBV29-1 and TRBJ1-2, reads SAVISQKPSRDICQRGTSLTIQCQVDSQVTMMFWYRQQPGQSLTLIATANQGSEATYESGFVIDKFPISRPNLTFSTLTVSNMSPEDSSIYLCSVTAGTDYGYTFGSGTRLTVV.

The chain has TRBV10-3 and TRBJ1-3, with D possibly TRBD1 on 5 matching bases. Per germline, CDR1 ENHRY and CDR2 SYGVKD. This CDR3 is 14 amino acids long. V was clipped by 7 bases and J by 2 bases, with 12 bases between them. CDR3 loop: CAITSQGTGNTIYF. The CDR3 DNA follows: TGTGCCATCACTTCCCAGGGTACTGGAAACACCATATATTTT.

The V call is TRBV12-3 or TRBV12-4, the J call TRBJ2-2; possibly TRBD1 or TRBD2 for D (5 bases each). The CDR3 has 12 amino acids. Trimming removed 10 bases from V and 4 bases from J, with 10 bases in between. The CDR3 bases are TGTGCCACCTGGGGGAGCACCGGGGAGCTGTTTTTT. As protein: CATWGSTGELFF.

The CDR3 DNA reads as TGCGCCAGCAGCTTGGCGCGAGGAGGCTACACCTTC. Its protein is CASSLARGGYTF. The rearrangement joins TRBV5-1 to TRBJ1-2, with D unresolved. CDR3 length: 12 amino acids. Trimming stripped 0 bases from V and 8 bases from J, with 8 bases between. Per the germline V gene, CDR1 is SGHRS and CDR2 is YFSETQ.

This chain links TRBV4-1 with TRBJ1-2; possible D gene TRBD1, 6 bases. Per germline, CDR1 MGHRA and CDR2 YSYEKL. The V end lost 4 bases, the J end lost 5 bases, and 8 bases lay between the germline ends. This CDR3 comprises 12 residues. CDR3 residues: CASSPGQYGYTF. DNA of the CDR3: TGCGCCAGCAGCCCAGGACAGTATGGCTACACCTTC.

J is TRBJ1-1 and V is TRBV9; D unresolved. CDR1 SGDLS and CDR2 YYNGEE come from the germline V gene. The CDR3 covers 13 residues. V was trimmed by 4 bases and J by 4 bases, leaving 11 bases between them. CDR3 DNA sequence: TGTGCCAGCAGCCAGCAGTGGGGCACTGAAGCTTTCTTT. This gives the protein CASSQQWGTEAFF. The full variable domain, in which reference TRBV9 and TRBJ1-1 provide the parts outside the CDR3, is DSGVTQTPKHLITATGQRVTLRCSPRSGDLSVYWYQQSLDQGLQFLIQYYNGEERAKGNILERFSAQQFPDLHSELNLSSLELGDSALYFCASSQQWGTEAFFGQGTRLTVV.

CDR3 amino acids: CSASPLVGLGQPQHF. The CDR3 DNA reads as TGCAGTGCGAGTCCCCTAGTGGGGCTAGGACAGCCCCAGCATTTT. The gene calls are TRBV20-1 and TRBJ1-5; D possibly corresponds to TRBD1 (5 bases). V lost 6 bases and J lost 7, with 22 bases in between. The CDR3 runs 15 residues. Per germline, CDR1 DFQATT and CDR2 SNEGSKA (reference sequence).

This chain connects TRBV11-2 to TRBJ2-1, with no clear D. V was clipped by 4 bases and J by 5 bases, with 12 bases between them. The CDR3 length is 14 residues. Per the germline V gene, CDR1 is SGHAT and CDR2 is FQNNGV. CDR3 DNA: TGTGCCAGCAGCTGGGTATTTAGGGACAATGAGCAGTTCTTC. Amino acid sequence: CASSWVFRDNEQFF.

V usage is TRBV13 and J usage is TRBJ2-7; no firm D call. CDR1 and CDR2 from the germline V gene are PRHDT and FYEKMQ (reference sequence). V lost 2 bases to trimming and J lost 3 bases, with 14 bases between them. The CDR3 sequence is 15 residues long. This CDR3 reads CASSLIGDNLYEQYF. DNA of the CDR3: TGTGCCAGCAGCTTAATAGGAGACAACCTCTACGAGCAGTACTTC.

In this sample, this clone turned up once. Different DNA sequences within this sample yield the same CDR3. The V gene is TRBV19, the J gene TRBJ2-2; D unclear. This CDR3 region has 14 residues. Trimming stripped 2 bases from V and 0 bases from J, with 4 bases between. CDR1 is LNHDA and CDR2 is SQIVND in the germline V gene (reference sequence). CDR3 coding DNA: TGTGCCAGTAGTATACTCCCGAACACCGGGGAGCTGTTTTTT. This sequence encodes CASSILPNTGELFF.

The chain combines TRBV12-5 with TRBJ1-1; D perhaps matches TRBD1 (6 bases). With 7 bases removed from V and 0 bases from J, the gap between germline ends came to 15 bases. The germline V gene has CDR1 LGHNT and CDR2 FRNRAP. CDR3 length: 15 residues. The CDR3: CASDQQGGMNTEAFF. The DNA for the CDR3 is TGTGCTAGTGATCAACAGGGAGGTATGAACACTGAAGCTTTCTTT.

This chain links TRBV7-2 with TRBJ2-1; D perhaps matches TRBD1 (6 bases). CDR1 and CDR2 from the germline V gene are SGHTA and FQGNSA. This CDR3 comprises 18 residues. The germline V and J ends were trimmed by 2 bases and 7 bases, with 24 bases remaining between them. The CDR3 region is CASSLTRAGRGGVNEQFF. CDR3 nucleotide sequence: TGTGCCAGCAGCTTAACGAGGGCCGGCAGGGGTGGAGTTAATGAGCAGTTCTTC.

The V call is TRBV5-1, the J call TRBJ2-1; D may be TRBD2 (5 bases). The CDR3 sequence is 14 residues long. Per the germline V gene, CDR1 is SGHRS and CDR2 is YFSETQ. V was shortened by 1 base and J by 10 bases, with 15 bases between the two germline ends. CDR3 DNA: TGCGCCAGCAGCTTGATTTCGGGATCCGGGGAGCAGTTCTTC. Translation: CASSLISGSGEQFF. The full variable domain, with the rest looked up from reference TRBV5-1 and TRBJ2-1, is KAGVTQTPRYLIKTRGQQVTLSCSPISGHRSVSWYQQTPGQGLQFLFEYFSETQRNKGNFPGRFSGRQFSNSRSEMNVSTLELGDSALYLCASSLISGSGEQFFGPGTRLTVL.

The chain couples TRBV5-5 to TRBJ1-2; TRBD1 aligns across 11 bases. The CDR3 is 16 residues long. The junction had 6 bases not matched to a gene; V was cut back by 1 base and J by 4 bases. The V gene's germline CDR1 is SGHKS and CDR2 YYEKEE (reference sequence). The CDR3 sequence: CASSLLGTGGTYGYTF. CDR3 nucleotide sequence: TGTGCCAGCAGCTTGCTCGGGACAGGGGGAACCTATGGCTACACCTTC.

The CDR3 DNA reads TGTGCCAGCAGCTTTCACGGCGCGAACACCGGGGAGCTGTTTTTT. Amino acids: CASSFHGANTGELFF. The chain combines TRBV11-3 with TRBJ2-2; unclear D gene. The V end lost 3 bases, the J end lost 0 bases, and 8 bases lay between the germline ends. Per the germline V gene, CDR1 is SGHNT and CDR2 is YENEEA. The CDR3 has 15 amino acids.